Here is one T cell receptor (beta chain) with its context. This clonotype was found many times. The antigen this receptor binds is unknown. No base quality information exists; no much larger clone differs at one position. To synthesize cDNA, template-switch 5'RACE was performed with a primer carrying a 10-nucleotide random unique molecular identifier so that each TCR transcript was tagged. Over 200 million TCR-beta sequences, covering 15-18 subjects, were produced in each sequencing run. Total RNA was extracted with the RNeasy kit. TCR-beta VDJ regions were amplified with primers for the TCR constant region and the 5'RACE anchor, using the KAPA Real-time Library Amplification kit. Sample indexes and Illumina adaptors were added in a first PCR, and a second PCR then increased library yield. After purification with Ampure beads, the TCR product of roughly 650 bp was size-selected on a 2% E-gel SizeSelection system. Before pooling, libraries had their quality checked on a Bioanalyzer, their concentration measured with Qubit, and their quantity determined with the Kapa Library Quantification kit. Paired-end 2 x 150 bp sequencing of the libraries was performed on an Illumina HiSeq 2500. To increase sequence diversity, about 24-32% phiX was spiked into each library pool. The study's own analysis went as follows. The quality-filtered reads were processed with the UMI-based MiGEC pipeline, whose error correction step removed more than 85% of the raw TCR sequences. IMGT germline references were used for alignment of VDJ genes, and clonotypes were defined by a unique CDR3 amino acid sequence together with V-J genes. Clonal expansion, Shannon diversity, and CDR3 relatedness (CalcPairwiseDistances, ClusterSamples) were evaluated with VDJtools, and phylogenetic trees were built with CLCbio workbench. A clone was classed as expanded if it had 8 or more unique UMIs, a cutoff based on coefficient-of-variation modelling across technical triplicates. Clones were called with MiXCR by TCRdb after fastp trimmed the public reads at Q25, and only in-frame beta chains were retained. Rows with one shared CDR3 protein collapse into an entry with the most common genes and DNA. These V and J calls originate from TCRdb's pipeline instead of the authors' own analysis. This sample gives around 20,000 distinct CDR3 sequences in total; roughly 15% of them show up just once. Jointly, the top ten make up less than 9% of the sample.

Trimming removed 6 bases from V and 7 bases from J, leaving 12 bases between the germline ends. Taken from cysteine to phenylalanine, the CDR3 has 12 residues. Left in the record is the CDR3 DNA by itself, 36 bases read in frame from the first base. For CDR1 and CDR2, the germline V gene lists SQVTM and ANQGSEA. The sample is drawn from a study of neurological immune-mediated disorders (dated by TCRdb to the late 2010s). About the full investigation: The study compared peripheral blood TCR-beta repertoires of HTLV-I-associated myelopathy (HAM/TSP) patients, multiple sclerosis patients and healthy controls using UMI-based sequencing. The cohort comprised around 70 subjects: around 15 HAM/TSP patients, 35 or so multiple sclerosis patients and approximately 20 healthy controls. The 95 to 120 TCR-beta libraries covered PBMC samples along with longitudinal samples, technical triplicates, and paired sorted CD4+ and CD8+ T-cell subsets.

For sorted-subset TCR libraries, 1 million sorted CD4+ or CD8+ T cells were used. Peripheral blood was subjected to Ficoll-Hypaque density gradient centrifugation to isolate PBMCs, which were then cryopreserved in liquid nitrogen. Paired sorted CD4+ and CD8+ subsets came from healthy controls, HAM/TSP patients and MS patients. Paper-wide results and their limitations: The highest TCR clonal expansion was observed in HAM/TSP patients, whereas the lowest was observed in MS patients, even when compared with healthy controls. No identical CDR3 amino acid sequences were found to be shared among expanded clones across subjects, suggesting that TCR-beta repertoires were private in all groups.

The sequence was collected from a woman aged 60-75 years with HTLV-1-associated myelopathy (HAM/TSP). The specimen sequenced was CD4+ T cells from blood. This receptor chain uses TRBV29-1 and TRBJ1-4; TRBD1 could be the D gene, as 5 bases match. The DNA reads TGCAGCGTGGAGGGGTGGGGTGAAAAACTGTTTTTT. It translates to CSVEGWGEKLFF.